This passage covers 10 T cell receptor beta chains from one sample sequenced in a study of blood T cell repertoires in COVID-19. Profiling relied on immunoSEQ multiplex PCR, and the TCRdb table lists in-frame clones only, not all of them. The sample lists some 73,000 clones, about 93% occurring once. Specimen: peripheral blood. These TCRs come from a human donor in a cohort sampled during active COVID-19.

The chain carries TRBV18 and TRBJ2-1, with 12 bases identical to TRBD2. Trimming at V came to 4 bases and at J to 0 bases, leaving 16 bases not matched to a gene. CDR3 length: 21 amino acids. Germline CDR1 is KGHSH and CDR2 is LQKENI. The CDR3 is CASSLPPGLAGGPSSYNEQFF. The CDR3 bases are TGTGCCAGCTCACTTCCCCCTGGGCTAGCGGGGGGGCCCAGCTCCTACAATGAGCAGTTCTTC.

The chain carries TRBV9 and TRBJ2-3; 9 bases line up with TRBD2. V dropped 3 bases and J dropped 6; count of bases not matched to a gene: 14. This CDR3 contains 17 residues. Looked up from germline, CDR1 is SGDLS and CDR2 is YYNGEE. CDR3 residues: CASSAGGAGLASDTQYF. DNA for the CDR3: TGTGCCAGCAGCGCTGGGGGGGCGGGACTAGCATCCGATACGCAGTATTTT.

The chain couples TRBV5-1 to TRBJ2-5, with 8 bases fitting TRBD1. Germline trimming cut 5 bases from V and 3 bases from J; bases unmatched to any gene: 9. Germline lookup yields CDR1 SGHRS and CDR2 YFSETQ. The CDR3 totals 15 residues. This chain's CDR3 is CASRIGTGPEETQYF. Written as DNA, the CDR3 is TGCGCCAGCAGGATCGGGACAGGACCTGAAGAGACCCAGTACTTC.

This chain links TRBV7-2 with TRBJ1-6; the D gene is possibly TRBD1 (5 bases). The V gene's germline CDR1 is SGHTA and CDR2 FQGNSA. This CDR3 region has 16 residues. Trimming cost V 3 bases and J 2 bases, with 11 bases left between them. The DNA for the CDR3 is TGTGCCAGCAGCTTTACCGGGGGACCCTATAATTCACCCCTCCACTTT. Its translation: CASSFTGGPYNSPLHF. Full variable domain (rest looked up from reference TRBV7-2 and TRBJ1-6): GAGVSQSPSNKVTEKGKDVELRCDPISGHTALYWYRQSLGQGLEFLIYFQGNSAPDKSGLPSDRFSAERTGGSVSTLTIQRTQQEDSAVYLCASSFTGGPYNSPLHFGNGTRLTVT.

V is TRBV19 and J is TRBJ1-2, with D unresolved. Germline assignment: CDR1 LNHDA and CDR2 SQIVND (reference sequence). The V gene lost 3 bases and the J gene lost 4 bases, with 9 bases spanning the gap. The CDR3 consists of 13 residues. The CDR3 loop is CASSIASSYGYTF. DNA of the CDR3: TGTGCCAGTAGTATTGCGTCGTCCTATGGCTACACCTTC. The variable domain in full, completed from reference TRBV19 and TRBJ1-2, reads DGGITQSPKYLFRKEGQNVTLSCEQNLNHDAMYWYRQDPGQGLRLIYYSQIVNDFQKGDIAEGYSVSREKKESFPLTVTSAQKNPTAFYLCASSIASSYGYTFGSGTRLTVV.

The gene calls are TRBV27 and TRBJ2-7; D not certain. The V gene lost 8 bases and the J gene lost 2 bases, with 7 bases spanning the gap. Germline assignment: CDR1 MNHEY and CDR2 SMNVEV (reference sequence). The CDR3 is 11 residues long. The CDR3 DNA reads as TGTGCCAGCGGGCAGCCCTACGAGCAGTACTTC. It translates to CASGQPYEQYF.

This clone was observed once. The V and J genes are TRBV7-2 and TRBJ1-4, with D perhaps matching TRBD1 (5 bases). Germline V gene lookup returns CDR1 SGHTA and CDR2 FQGNSA. The CDR3 extends over 17 amino acids. Trimming left V 4 bases short and J 4 bases short, with 19 bases between. CDR3 residues: CASSSRGQGGYNEKLFF. The CDR3 DNA reads as TGTGCCAGCAGCTCGCGGGGTCAGGGAGGCTATAATGAAAAACTGTTTTTT.

The chain is built from TRBV3-1 (or the pseudogene TRBV3-2) and TRBJ1-2, with 7 positions matching TRBD1. This CDR3 region has 14 residues. V trimming: 0 bases; J trimming: 7 bases; junction bases outside the gene matches: 5. Germline V gives CDR1 LGHDT, CDR2 YNNKEL (reference sequence). The DNA for the CDR3 is TGTGCCAGCAGCCAAGATAGGGCAGGGGGTGGCTACACCTTC. Its translation is CASSQDRAGGGYTF.

V gene TRBV7-2 combines with J gene TRBJ1-1; D gene ambiguous. Germline-derived CDR1 and CDR2 are SGHTA and FQGNSA. This CDR3 contains 14 residues. With 3 bases removed from V and 5 bases from J, the gap between germline ends came to 13 bases. The CDR3 coding sequence is TGTGCCAGCAGCTTGACCCTTGGAGGGACTGAAGCTTTCTTT. As protein: CASSLTLGGTEAFF.

This chain connects TRBV25-1 to TRBJ2-7, with D unclear. Germline CDR1 MGHDK, CDR2 SYGVNS. The CDR3 is 11 amino acids. The germline V and J ends were trimmed by 9 bases and 5 bases, with 11 bases remaining between them. CDR3 region: CASGQVDEQYF. CDR3 coding DNA: TGTGCCAGTGGCCAGGTAGACGAGCAGTACTTC.